This TCR beta chain was obtained from a study of control samples from healthy donors and cancer patients. V lost 3 bases and J lost 4; bases outside the gene matches: 0. The CDR3 extends over 13 amino acids. Germline-derived CDR1 and CDR2 are SEHNR and FQNEAQ (reference sequence). Regarding this clone: Within the sample, other DNA sequences also encode this same CDR3.

Sequencing used immunoSEQ multiplex PCR; TCRdb keeps in-frame clones, though not all of them. The repertoire holds some 130,000 clones, with more than 90% as singletons. This TCR was sampled from a young man in good health. Source material: blood. The chain couples TRBV7-9 to TRBJ1-1; 9 bases fit TRBD1. CDR3 region: CASSLTGGTEAFF. Written as DNA, the CDR3 is TGTGCCAGCAGCTTGACAGGGGGCACTGAAGCTTTCTTT.